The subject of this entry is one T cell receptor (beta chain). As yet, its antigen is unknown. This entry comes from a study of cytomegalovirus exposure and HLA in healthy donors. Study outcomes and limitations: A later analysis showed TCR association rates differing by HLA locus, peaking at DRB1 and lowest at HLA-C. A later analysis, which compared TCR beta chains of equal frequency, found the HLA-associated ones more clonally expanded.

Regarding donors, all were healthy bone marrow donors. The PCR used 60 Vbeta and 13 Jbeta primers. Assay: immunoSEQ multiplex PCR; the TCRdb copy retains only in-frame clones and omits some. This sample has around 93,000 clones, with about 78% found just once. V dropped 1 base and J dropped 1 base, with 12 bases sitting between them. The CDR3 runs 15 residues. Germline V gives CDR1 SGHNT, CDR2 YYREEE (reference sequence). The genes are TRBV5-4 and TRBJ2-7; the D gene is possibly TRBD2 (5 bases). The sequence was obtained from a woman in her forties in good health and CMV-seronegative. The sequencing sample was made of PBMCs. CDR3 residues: CASSLPDLASYEQYF. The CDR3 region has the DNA TGTGCCAGCAGCTTGCCGGACCTAGCATCCTACGAGCAGTACTTC.